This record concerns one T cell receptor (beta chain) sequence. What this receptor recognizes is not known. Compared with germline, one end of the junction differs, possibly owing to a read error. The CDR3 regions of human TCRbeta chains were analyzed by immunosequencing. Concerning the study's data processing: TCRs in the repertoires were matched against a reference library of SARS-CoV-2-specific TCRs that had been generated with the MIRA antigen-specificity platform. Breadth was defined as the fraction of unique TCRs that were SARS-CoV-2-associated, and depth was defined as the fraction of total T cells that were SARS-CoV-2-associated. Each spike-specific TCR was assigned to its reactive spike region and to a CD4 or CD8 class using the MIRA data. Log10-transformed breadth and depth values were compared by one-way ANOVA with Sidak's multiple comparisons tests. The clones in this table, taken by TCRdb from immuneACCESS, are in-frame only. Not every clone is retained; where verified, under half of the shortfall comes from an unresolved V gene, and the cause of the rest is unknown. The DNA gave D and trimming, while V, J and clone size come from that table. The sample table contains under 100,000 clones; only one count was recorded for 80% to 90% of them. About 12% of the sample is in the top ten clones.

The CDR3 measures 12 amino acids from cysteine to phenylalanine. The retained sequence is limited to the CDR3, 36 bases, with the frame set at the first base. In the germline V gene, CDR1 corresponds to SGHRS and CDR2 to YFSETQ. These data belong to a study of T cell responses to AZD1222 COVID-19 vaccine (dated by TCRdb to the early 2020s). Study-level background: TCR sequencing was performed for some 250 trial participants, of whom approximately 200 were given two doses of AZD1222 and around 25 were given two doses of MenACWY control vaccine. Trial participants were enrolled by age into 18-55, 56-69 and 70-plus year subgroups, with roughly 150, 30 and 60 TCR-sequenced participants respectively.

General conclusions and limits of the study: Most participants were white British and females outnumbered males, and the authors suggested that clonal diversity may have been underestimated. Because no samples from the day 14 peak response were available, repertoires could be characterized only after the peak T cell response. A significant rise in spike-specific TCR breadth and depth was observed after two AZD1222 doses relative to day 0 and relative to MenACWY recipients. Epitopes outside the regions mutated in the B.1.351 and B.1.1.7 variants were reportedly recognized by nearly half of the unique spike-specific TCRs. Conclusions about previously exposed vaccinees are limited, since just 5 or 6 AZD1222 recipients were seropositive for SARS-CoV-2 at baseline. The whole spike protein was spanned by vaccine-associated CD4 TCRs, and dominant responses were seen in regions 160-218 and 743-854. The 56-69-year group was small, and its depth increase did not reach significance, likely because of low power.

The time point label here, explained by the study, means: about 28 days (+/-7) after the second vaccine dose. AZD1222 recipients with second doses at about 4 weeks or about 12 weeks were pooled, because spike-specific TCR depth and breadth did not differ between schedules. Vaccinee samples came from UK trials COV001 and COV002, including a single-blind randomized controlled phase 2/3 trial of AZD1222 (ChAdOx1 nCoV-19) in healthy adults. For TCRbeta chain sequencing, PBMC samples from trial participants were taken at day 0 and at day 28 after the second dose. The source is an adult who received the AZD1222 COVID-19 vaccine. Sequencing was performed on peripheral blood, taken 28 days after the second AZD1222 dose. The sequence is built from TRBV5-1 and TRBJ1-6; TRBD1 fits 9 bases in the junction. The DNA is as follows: TGCGCCAGCAGCACAGGGACAGGGCTTGCGAGTTTT. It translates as CASSTGTGLASF.